These T cell receptor beta chains were read from a single sample in a study of blood T cell repertoires in COVID-19. Profiled with immunoSEQ multiplex PCR; TCRdb holds only in-frame clones, not every one. Here the sample spans approximately 470,000 clones, around 90% being singletons. The sample taken for sequencing was PBMCs or T cells enriched from blood (not recorded which). Receptors originate from a woman between 18 and 30 years old who had recovered from COVID-19. The CDR3 runs from the conserved cysteine through the conserved F or W. A D gene is named only where the DNA matches it firmly. The size of a clone is reported for some rows only, either as once, few or many, or as a class for expanded clones.

clone_size,d_call,j_call,v_call,cdr3_nt,cdr3_aa
-,-,TRBJ1-1,TRBV9,TGTGCCAGCAGTCTAACCTCAGGGGCGAACACTGAAGCTTTCTTT,CASSLTSGANTEAFF
-,-,TRBJ2-1,TRBV24-1,TGTGCCACCAGTGACGGTTACGGCGGGCCGTTGGACAATGAGCAGTTCTTC,CATSDGYGGPLDNEQFF
once,TRBD2,TRBJ2-1,TRBV19,TGTGCCAGTAGTAGAAGCGGGGGGCACAATGAGCAGTTCTTC,CASSRSGGHNEQFF
-,-,TRBJ2-5,TRBV9,TGTGCCAGCAGCGTAGATAACGGAGTGGAGACCCAGTACTTC,CASSVDNGVETQYF
-,-,TRBJ2-1,TRBV30,TGTGCCTGGACACGAGAGGGTGAGCAGTTCTTC,CAWTREGEQFF
once,-,TRBJ2-5,TRBV30,TGTGCCTGTAAGTTCGGGGTTCAAGAGACCCAGTACTTC,CACKFGVQETQYF
-,-,TRBJ1-2,TRBV30,TGTGCCTGTTCTCCGGGACAATACTTC,CACSPGQYF
-,-,TRBJ1-1,TRBV6-5,TGTGCCAGCATTCAACCGGGGGGATCGGGTTTCTTT,CASIQPGGSGFF
once,TRBD1,TRBJ2-7,TRBV10-3,TGTGCCATCAGTGGGGGGACAGGGCAGGACGAGCAGTACTTC,CAISGGTGQDEQYF
-,-,TRBJ2-5,TRBV7-9,TGTGCCAGCAGCTTGCCTGCGACTCAAGAGACCCAGTACTTC,CASSLPATQETQYF
-,TRBD2,TRBJ2-4,TRBV7-4,TGTGCCAGCACCATTCCGGGGGGTGCCTTTTATTGCTTC,CASTIPGGAFYCF
-,-,TRBJ1-5,TRBV5-1,TGCGCCAGCAGCCCGGGATGGGATCAGCCCCAGCATTTT,CASSPGWDQPQHF
-,-,TRBJ2-4,TRBV7-2,TGTGCCAGCAGCTTTTCTCCCAGAACAGGGATGTGGGACATTCAGTACTTC,CASSFSPRTGMWDIQYF
-,-,TRBJ1-6,TRBV6-5,TGTGCCAGCAGCCAACCCCCCGGGTCACCCCTCCACTTT,CASSQPPGSPLHF
-,-,TRBJ2-2,TRBV7-2,TGTGCCAGCAGCTTCGCGGGGCTGAACACCGGGGAGCTGTTTTTT,CASSFAGLNTGELFF
many,-,TRBJ2-5,TRBV6-2/TRBV6-3,TGTGCCAGCAGTTACGTACAGCCACAAGAGACCCAGTACTTC,CASSYVQPQETQYF
-,TRBD1,TRBJ1-4,TRBV10-3,TGTGCCATCAGTGAAAGGACAGGGGAAGGTGAAAAACTGTTTTTT,CAISERTGEGEKLFF
-,TRBD1,TRBJ1-4,TRBV20-1,TGCAGTGCTAGTTTCAGACAGGGTCCACTACGGAGGGAAAAACTGTTTTTT,CSASFRQGPLRREKLFF
-,-,TRBJ1-2,TRBV29-1,TGCAGCGTTGATTATACGGGTGAAACTAACTATGGCTACACCTTC,CSVDYTGETNYGYTF
once,TRBD2,TRBJ2-7,TRBV5-1,TGCGCCAGCAGCCGACTAGCGGGGGCCCGCGAGCAGTACTTC,CASSRLAGAREQYF
-,-,TRBJ1-5,TRBV3-1/TRBV3-2,TGTGCCAGCAGCCAAGATTCCGATACCGGGGGTCAGCCCCAGCATTTT,CASSQDSDTGGQPQHF
-,TRBD1,TRBJ2-3,TRBV4-2,TGTGCCAGCAGCCCACGGACGGAGACAGGGGCTGGCACAGATACGCAGTATTTT,CASSPRTETGAGTDTQYF
-,TRBD1,TRBJ1-5,TRBV5-5,TGTGCCAGCAGCTCTGGACAGGTTCTACATAATCAGCCCCAGCATTTT,CASSSGQVLHNQPQHF
-,-,TRBJ2-2,TRBV21-1,TGTGCCAGCAAATACATAACAGGGGGAAGGACCGGGGAGCTGTTTTTT,CASKYITGGRTGELFF
-,TRBD1,TRBJ1-2,TRBV7-9,TGTGCCAGCAGCTTAGGGACAGGGGGCTTCGTAGCCTTC,CASSLGTGGFVAF
-,-,TRBJ1-2,TRBV7-9,TGTGCCAGCAGTTCCGGGGACTATGGCTACACCTTC,CASSSGDYGYTF
-,-,TRBJ1-1,TRBV12-2,TGTGCAAGTCGCGTACTGACTCGTGGCACTGAAGCTTTCTTT,CASRVLTRGTEAFF
-,TRBD1,TRBJ1-5,TRBV24-1,TGTGCCACCAGTGATTTGCAGAGGGACAGGCCGCCACCTCATCAGCCCCAGCATTTT,CATSDLQRDRPPPHQPQHF
-,TRBD1,TRBJ1-2,TRBV4-1,TGCGCCAGCAGGCTACAGGGGAACTATGGCTACACCTTC,CASRLQGNYGYTF
-,TRBD1,TRBJ1-1,TRBV24-1,TGTGCCACCAGTGATCCGAGGGGGCGAGCTTTCTTT,CATSDPRGRAFF
-,-,TRBJ1-3,TRBV19,TGTGCCAGTTCAGGGTCTTTCTCTGGAAACACCATATATTTT,CASSGSFSGNTIYF
-,-,TRBJ1-2,TRBV7-2,TGTGCCAGCAGGTTACCCAGCCAGGGGCGTGGCTACACCTTC,CASRLPSQGRGYTF